These 27 T cell receptor beta chains came from one sample sequenced in a study of technical replicates of blood from a handful of donors. The table came from immunoSEQ multiplex PCR; TCRdb's copy has only in-frame clones and leaves some out. In the table there are fewer than 95,000 clones, 85% to 95% of which are singletons. Sequenced: T cells isolated from PBMCs. All receptors derive from a human donor in good health.

This clone was observed a single time. V is TRBV5-4 and J is TRBJ2-3, with 9 bases identical to TRBD1. Germline CDR1 is SGHNT and CDR2 is YYREEE (reference sequence). V shed 3 bases, J shed 4 bases, and the junction held 0 bases outside the gene matches. The CDR3 contains 13 residues. The DNA for the CDR3 is TGTGCCAGCAGCTGGGACAGGGCAGATACGCAGTATTTT. The encoded protein is CASSWDRADTQYF.

This clone was seen a single time. The chain recombines TRBV18 with TRBJ2-7; 9 nucleotides match TRBD1. The germline gives CDR1 KGHSH, CDR2 LQKENI. The CDR3 loop spans 15 amino acids. The junction had 9 bases not matched to a gene; V was cut back by 6 bases and J by 3 bases. This chain's CDR3 is CASSPPGQGYYEQYF. CDR3 nucleotide sequence: TGTGCCAGCTCTCCCCCGGGACAGGGCTACTACGAGCAGTACTTC.

The rearrangement links TRBV6-5 to TRBJ2-7; a possible D gene is TRBD1 (6 bases). Looked up from germline, CDR1 is MNHEY and CDR2 is SVGAGI. The CDR3 loop spans 13 amino acids. Trimming took 8 bases from V and 4 from J, leaving 15 bases between them. CDR3 sequence: CASRDTGLYEQYF. The CDR3 region has the DNA TGTGCCAGCCGGGACACCGGATTGTACGAGCAGTACTTC.

Here the CDR3 reads CASSVGGLPSSYNEQFF. CDR3 DNA sequence: TGTGCCAGCAGCGTAGGGGGACTGCCGAGCTCCTACAATGAGCAGTTCTTC. The chain has TRBV9 and TRBJ2-1, with a tentative D call TRBD2 (6 bases). Deletions cut 0 bases from V and 0 bases from J, with 13 bases between. Germline CDR1 and CDR2: SGDLS and YYNGEE. This CDR3 has 17 amino acids.

The chain has TRBV10-3 and TRBJ2-5; D uncertain. Germline-derived CDR1 and CDR2 are ENHRY and SYGVKD. The CDR3 has 13 residues. The V end lost 2 bases, the J end lost 6 bases, and 10 bases lay between the germline ends. CDR3 in DNA: TGTGCCATCAGTGAGCCGGGTTTGCAGACCCAGTACTTC. Amino acids: CAISEPGLQTQYF.

J is TRBJ1-6 and V is TRBV30, with D unresolved. The CDR3 spans 14 residues. CDR1 GTSNPN and CDR2 SVGIG come from the germline V gene (reference sequence). Trimming pared 4 bases from V and 3 bases from J, leaving 10 bases between. The CDR3 sequence: CAWNEENYNSPLHF. The CDR3 nucleotides read TGTGCCTGGAACGAAGAGAACTATAATTCACCCCTCCACTTT.

The chain links TRBV2 to TRBJ2-1; D gene ambiguous. The CDR3 runs 14 residues. Germline values: CDR1 SNHLY, CDR2 FYNNEI. Trimming shortened V by 4 bases and J by 4 bases, and 11 bases separated the two germline ends. CDR3 DNA: TGTGCCAGCAGTGGTTGGCGGATATACAATGAGCAGTTCTTC. It is translated as CASSGWRIYNEQFF.

The chain has TRBV19 and TRBJ1-2; possibly TRBD1 for D (5 bases). Between the trimmed V and J ends, which lost 1 base and 6 bases, there was a span of 15 bases. Per germline, CDR1 LNHDA and CDR2 SQIVND (reference sequence). The CDR3 totals 15 residues. CDR3: CASSIVLTVGDGYTF. CDR3 DNA: TGTGCCAGTAGTATAGTCCTGACAGTCGGAGATGGCTACACCTTC.

The V gene is TRBV19, the J gene TRBJ1-5; no reliable D call. CDR1 and CDR2 from the germline V gene are LNHDA and SQIVND (reference sequence). The length of the CDR3 is 13 residues. V shed 5 bases and J shed 5 bases, with 10 bases lying between them. The CDR3 nucleotides are TGTGCCAGTAGTGCCCGGGGAGATCAGCCCCAGCATTTT. Protein sequence: CASSARGDQPQHF. Complete variable domain (other parts from reference TRBV19 and TRBJ1-5): DGGITQSPKYLFRKEGQNVTLSCEQNLNHDAMYWYRQDPGQGLRLIYYSQIVNDFQKGDIAEGYSVSREKKESFPLTVTSAQKNPTAFYLCASSARGDQPQHFGDGTRLSIL.

V usage is TRBV5-1 and J usage is TRBJ1-4; D is possibly TRBD1 (5 bases). This CDR3 is built from 14 residues. Germline lookup yields CDR1 SGHRS and CDR2 YFSETQ. V was shortened by 4 bases and J by 7 bases, with 14 bases between the two germline ends. CDR3 DNA: TGCGCCAGCAGCGGGGCCGGGGGGGGTGAAAAACTGTTTTTT. This gives the protein CASSGAGGGEKLFF.

The chain carries TRBV2 and TRBJ2-5, with 8 bases identical to TRBD2. Trimming cost V 8 bases and J 2 bases; bases outside gene matches: 13. The V gene's germline CDR1 is SNHLY and CDR2 FYNNEI. The CDR3 sequence is 16 residues long. The CDR3 reads CASLSIGGGTQETQYF. The CDR3 DNA reads as TGTGCCAGCCTCAGTATCGGCGGGGGGACGCAAGAGACCCAGTACTTC.

The chain joins TRBV10-3 to TRBJ1-2; tentatively, D is TRBD1 (6 bases). From germline, CDR1 is ENHRY and CDR2 SYGVKD. V was pared by 8 bases and J by 4 bases, with 23 bases between. This CDR3 spans 16 amino acids. The CDR3 here is CAIRPLRGGLGYGYTF. For the CDR3, the DNA is TGTGCCATCCGACCCTTGCGGGGGGGGCTAGGCTATGGCTACACCTTC.

This chain links TRBV19 with TRBJ2-3; 7 bases align to TRBD1. V was pared by 5 bases and J by 1 base, with 6 bases of the junction left unmatched. This CDR3 has 15 residues. The V gene's germline CDR1 is LNHDA and CDR2 SQIVND (reference sequence). The CDR3 region is CASSLDRSGTDTQYF. Here the CDR3 DNA reads TGTGCCAGTAGTCTGGACAGGTCTGGCACAGATACGCAGTATTTT.

Only one count was recorded for this clone. The rearrangement uses TRBV19 and TRBJ1-5; TRBD1 might be the D (5 bases). This CDR3 has 13 residues. Germline assignment: CDR1 LNHDA and CDR2 SQIVND (reference sequence). Trimming pared 7 bases from V and 1 base from J, leaving 8 bases between. The CDR3 spells CASMQGSNQPQHF. CDR3 DNA: TGTGCCAGTATGCAGGGAAGCAATCAGCCCCAGCATTTT. Full variable domain (rest looked up from reference TRBV19 and TRBJ1-5): DGGITQSPKYLFRKEGQNVTLSCEQNLNHDAMYWYRQDPGQGLRLIYYSQIVNDFQKGDIAEGYSVSREKKESFPLTVTSAQKNPTAFYLCASMQGSNQPQHFGDGTRLSIL.

The chain joins TRBV4-1 to TRBJ1-5; D gene ambiguous. CDR1 and CDR2 (germline): MGHRA, YSYEKL. The CDR3 totals 15 residues. With 4 bases removed from V and 0 bases from J, the gap between germline ends came to 10 bases. CDR3 nucleotide sequence: TGCGCCAGCAGCCCGGGAGATTATAGCAATCAGCCCCAGCATTTT. The encoded protein is CASSPGDYSNQPQHF.

This clone was observed a single time. This chain uses TRBV27 with TRBJ2-4; D remains unclear. CDR3 length: 15 residues. Trimming took off 3 bases at V and 7 bases at J, with 16 bases between the two ends. Germline V gives CDR1 MNHEY, CDR2 SMNVEV (reference sequence). The CDR3 nucleotides are TGTGCCAGCAGTTTTAATGGGCTGGGTTTGAACATTCAGTACTTC. Residues: CASSFNGLGLNIQYF.

The CDR3 sequence is CASSQDPGVAGNGQTQYF. The CDR3 region has the DNA TGTGCCAGCAGCCAAGATCCGGGGGTAGCGGGAAATGGGCAGACCCAGTACTTC. The chain joins TRBV4-2 to TRBJ2-5, with 8 nucleotides matching TRBD2. V lost 0 bases to trimming and J lost 6 bases; unmatched junction nucleotides: 15. Germline V CDR1 and CDR2: LGHNA, YNFKEQ. The CDR3 has 18 amino acids.

The rearrangement uses TRBV2 and TRBJ2-7; 8 bases fit TRBD2. This CDR3 comprises 15 residues. J gave up 4 bases and V 3 bases, and 8 bases lay outside the gene matches. Germline lookup yields CDR1 SNHLY and CDR2 FYNNEI. This chain's CDR3 is CASSEYGTSTYEQYF. CDR3 DNA: TGTGCCAGCAGTGAGTACGGGACTAGTACGTACGAGCAGTACTTC.

This clone was seen just once. This chain links TRBV27 with TRBJ1-5; D might be TRBD1 (5 bases). Germline CDR1 and CDR2: MNHEY and SMNVEV (reference sequence). This CDR3 comprises 17 residues. The V end was cut by 3 bases, the J end by 2 bases, with 17 bases between. As DNA, the CDR3 is TGTGCCAGCAGTTTTTCTGGGGGGAGGTTGGGCAATCAGCCCCAGCATTTT. It translates to CASSFSGGRLGNQPQHF.

The CDR3 nucleotides are TGTGCCAGCAGTCGACAGGCCGCTGAGAGCCAGCATTTT. It translates to CASSRQAAESQHF. This sequence joins TRBV6-6 and TRBJ1-5, with D possibly TRBD1 on 6 matching bases. The V gene's germline CDR1 is MNHNY and CDR2 SVGAGI (reference sequence). The length of the CDR3 is 13 residues. Trimming left V 5 bases short and J 12 bases short, with 17 bases between.

V usage is TRBV6-1 and J usage is TRBJ2-7; D unresolved. Per the germline V gene, CDR1 is MNHNS and CDR2 is SASEGT. The CDR3 covers 11 residues. V was trimmed by 5 bases and J by 3 bases, leaving 5 bases between them. CDR3 sequence reads: CASSSIYEQYF. Written as DNA, the CDR3 is TGTGCCAGCAGTTCCATCTACGAGCAGTACTTC.

The chain links TRBV6-6 to TRBJ1-2; no clear D gene. Trimming pared 5 bases from V and 8 bases from J, leaving 12 bases between. CDR1 and CDR2 (germline): MNHNY, SVGAGI (reference sequence). CDR3 size: 12 residues. The CDR3 sequence is CASSAYGGGYTF. As DNA, the CDR3 is TGTGCCAGCAGTGCATACGGAGGGGGCTACACCTTC.

The chain employs TRBV5-1 and TRBJ1-2; D gene ambiguous. The germline V gene encodes CDR1 SGHRS and CDR2 YFSETQ. The CDR3 totals 17 residues. V lost 0 bases and J 5 bases, leaving 20 bases between the germline ends. CDR3 bases: TGCGCCAGCAGCTTGGTGCTGACGGGTGAGGTGCCTTATGGCTACACCTTC. This gives the protein CASSLVLTGEVPYGYTF.

This chain uses TRBV5-4 with TRBJ2-1; TRBD2 might be the D (6 bases). This CDR3 has 14 amino acids. The V gene lost 5 bases and the J gene lost 4 bases, with 13 bases spanning the gap. Germline lookup yields CDR1 SGHNT and CDR2 YYREEE (reference sequence). CDR3: CASRPGLHYNEQFF. The CDR3 DNA sequence: TGTGCCAGCAGACCGGGACTTCATTACAATGAGCAGTTCTTC.

The chain uses TRBV6-5 and TRBJ2-7, with TRBD1 matching over 12 bases. This CDR3 comprises 16 residues. J lost 6 bases, V lost 2 bases, and 8 bases had no gene match. Per the germline V gene, CDR1 is MNHEY and CDR2 is SVGAGI. The CDR3 loop is CASSYSYRDRGLEQYF. CDR3 DNA: TGTGCCAGCAGTTACAGTTACCGGGACAGGGGGCTCGAGCAGTACTTC.

The rearrangement links TRBV13 to TRBJ2-3; TRBD2 aligns across 8 bases. Trimming cost V 6 bases and J 5 bases; bases outside gene matches: 13. Looked up from germline, CDR1 is PRHDT and CDR2 is FYEKMQ (reference sequence). The CDR3 consists of 16 residues. CDR3 residues: CASSYLGTSLLDTQYF. In DNA, the CDR3 is TGTGCCAGCAGTTACCTTGGGACTAGTCTTTTAGATACGCAGTATTTT.

The gene calls are TRBV4-2 and TRBJ2-3, with D hard to call. With 1 base removed from V and 2 bases from J, the gap between germline ends came to 7 bases. Germline CDR1 reads LGHNA; CDR2 reads YNFKEQ. This CDR3 has 14 amino acids. Here the CDR3 reads CASSQVTPTDTQYF. The CDR3 region has the DNA TGTGCCAGCAGCCAAGTTACTCCCACAGATACGCAGTATTTT.